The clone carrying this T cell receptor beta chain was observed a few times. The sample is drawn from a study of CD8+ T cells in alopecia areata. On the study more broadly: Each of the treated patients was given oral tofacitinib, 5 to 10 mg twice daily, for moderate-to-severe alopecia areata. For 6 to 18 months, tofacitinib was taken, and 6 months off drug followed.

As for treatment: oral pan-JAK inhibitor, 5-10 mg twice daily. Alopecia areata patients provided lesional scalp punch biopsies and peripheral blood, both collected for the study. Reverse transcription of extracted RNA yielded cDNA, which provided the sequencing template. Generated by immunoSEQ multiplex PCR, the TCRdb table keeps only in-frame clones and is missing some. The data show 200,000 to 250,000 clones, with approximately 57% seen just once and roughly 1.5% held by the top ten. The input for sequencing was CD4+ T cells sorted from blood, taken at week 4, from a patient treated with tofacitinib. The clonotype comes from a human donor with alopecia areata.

The CDR3 protein is CASRAGGGLAKNIQYF. CDR3 sequence (DNA): TGTGCCAGCAGAGCCGGCGGGGGACTAGCCAAAAACATTCAGTACTTC. V and J are TRBV2 and TRBJ2-4; 7 nucleotides match TRBD2. V shed 6 bases and J 0 bases; nucleotides not matched to a gene: 8. CDR1 is SNHLY and CDR2 is FYNNEI in the germline V gene. CDR3 size: 16 residues.